This T cell receptor beta chain appears in the sequencing data of a study of OX40 agonist ivuxolimab in advanced cancers. Produced via immunoSEQ multiplex PCR; TCRdb's table is partial and in-frame only. The sample lists 10,000 or so clones, 77% occurring once. CDR3 length: 15 amino acids. Germline V gives CDR1 SGHRS, CDR2 YFSETQ. V lost 4 bases to trimming and J lost 1 base; unmatched junction nucleotides: 5. This receptor was obtained from an adult with an advanced solid tumor such as melanoma, head and neck, liver or kidney cancer. The chain uses TRBV5-1 and TRBJ2-7; 10 nucleotides match TRBD1. This sample comprised CD4+ or CD8+ T cells sorted from blood, obtained in a trial of the OX40 agonist ivuxolimab. DNA for the CDR3: TGCGCCAGCAGCAAGGGGACAGGGGAGTCCTACGAGCAGTACTTC. This translates into CASSKGTGESYEQYF.